The 30 T cell receptor beta chains given below trace back to one sample, sequenced in a study of beta chain features in type 1 diabetes. Findings of the study overall: TCRB CDR3 length was moderately but significantly reduced in all four CD4+ subsets of Type 1 diabetes patients.

The study reverse transcribed the entire isolated RNA, so it sequenced expressed TCRB transcripts. Sequenced by immunoSEQ multiplex PCR; TCRdb stores in-frame clones only, minus some. The sample consists of 640,000 or so clones, over 10% of them appearing once. Their specific antigens are unknown. The material sequenced was naive CD4+ T cells from blood. These receptors originate from a man aged 18-30 years with type 1 diabetes.

The CDR3 protein is CASSLTAGTSGHNEQFF. CDR3 DNA: TGTGCCAGCAGTTTAACCGCCGGGACTAGCGGACACAATGAGCAGTTCTTC. The chain recombines TRBV27 with TRBJ2-1; 11 bases map to TRBD2. This CDR3 spans 17 amino acids. Per the germline V gene, CDR1 is MNHEY and CDR2 is SMNVEV (reference sequence). Trimming cost V 2 bases and J 5 bases; bases outside gene matches: 8.

CDR3 DNA: TGTGCCAGCAGTGAACTCGAACAGGGGGCGGGTAGCGCTTTCTTT. The encoded protein is CASSELEQGAGSAFF. The chain has TRBV2 and TRBJ1-1; 9 positions match TRBD1. CDR1 is SNHLY, CDR2 FYNNEI, per germline. This CDR3 spans 15 amino acids. V lost 2 bases to trimming and J lost 11 bases; unmatched junction nucleotides: 12.

The J gene is TRBJ1-2, the V gene TRBV7-9; TRBD1 aligns across 7 bases. J lost 2 bases, V lost 11 bases, and 5 bases had no gene match. The CDR3 loop spans 12 amino acids. The germline gives CDR1 SEHNR, CDR2 FQNEAQ (reference sequence). Here the CDR3 reads CAARGENYGYTF. CDR3 bases: TGTGCCGCCAGGGGGGAGAACTATGGCTACACCTTC.

This clone was seen just once. The CDR3 region has the DNA TGTGCCAGCAGCCAGCGCGGAGGCGAGGGGACCAAAGCAGAGACCCAGTACTTC. It is translated as CASSQRGGEGTKAETQYF. This rearrangement joins TRBV28 to TRBJ2-5, with D possibly being TRBD1 or TRBD2 (5 bases each). Germline values: CDR1 MDHEN, CDR2 SYDVKM. Trimming left V 6 bases short and J 4 bases short, with 27 bases between. CDR3 length: 18 residues. The entire variable domain, with the rest obtained from reference TRBV28 and TRBJ2-5, is as follows: DVKVTQSSRYLVKRTGEKVFLECVQDMDHENMFWYRQDPGLGLRLIYFSYDVKMKEKGDIPEGYSVSREKKERFSLILESASTNQTSMYLCASSQRGGEGTKAETQYFGPGTRLLVL.

J is TRBJ1-2 and V is TRBV5-1, with 8 positions matching TRBD1. J was trimmed by 5 bases and V by 4 bases; bases with no gene match: 7. Germline CDR1 reads SGHRS; CDR2 reads YFSETQ. This CDR3 has 14 amino acids. Written as DNA, the CDR3 is TGCGCCAGCAGCCCCGGACAGGGTGGATATGGCTACACCTTC. Translation: CASSPGQGGYGYTF.

This clone appeared a few times. The chain couples TRBV6-5 to TRBJ1-3; D is undetermined. The CDR3 sequence is 15 residues long. The V end lost 0 bases, the J end lost 3 bases, and 9 bases lay between the germline ends. Germline V lookup: CDR1 MNHEY, CDR2 SVGAGI. The CDR3 sequence: CASSYSEDDGNTIYF. The CDR3 region has the DNA TGTGCCAGCAGTTACTCAGAGGATGATGGAAACACCATATATTTT.

This clone was seen a few times. The rearrangement uses TRBV5-1 and TRBJ2-3; D not resolved. Germline V gives CDR1 SGHRS, CDR2 YFSETQ. With 2 bases removed from V and 3 bases from J, the gap between germline ends came to 13 bases. The CDR3 totals 15 residues. CDR3 region: CASSFGAALTDTQYF. The CDR3 nucleotides read TGCGCCAGCAGCTTCGGTGCAGCCCTTACAGATACGCAGTATTTT.

The V and J genes are TRBV30 and TRBJ2-7; the D call may be TRBD1 or TRBD2 (5 bases each). Trimming cost V 2 bases and J 5 bases, with 10 bases left between them. Germline V gene lookup returns CDR1 GTSNPN and CDR2 SVGIG (reference sequence). This CDR3 contains 12 residues. The CDR3 sequence: CAWSPGTHEQYF. CDR3 nucleotide sequence: TGTGCCTGGAGTCCGGGGACGCACGAGCAGTACTTC.

The table lists this clone with a few counts. The V and J genes are TRBV5-5 and TRBJ2-5, with 7 bases that match TRBD1. With V trimmed by 4 bases and J by 7 bases, 10 bases remained unmatched. Germline V gene sequence: CDR1 SGHKS, CDR2 YYEKEE (reference sequence). The length of the CDR3 is 14 residues. In DNA, the CDR3 is TGTGCCAGCAGCGCGACAGGGCCGCGAGGGACCCAGTACTTC. It yields the protein CASSATGPRGTQYF. The entire variable domain, with the rest obtained from reference TRBV5-5 and TRBJ2-5, is as follows: DAGVTQSPTHLIKTRGQQVTLRCSPISGHKSVSWYQQVLGQGPQFIFQYYEKEERGRGNFPDRFSARQFPNYSSELNVNALLLGDSALYLCASSATGPRGTQYFGPGTRLLVL.

Points on this clone: The identical CDR3 is also encoded by other nucleotide sequences in the sample. The gene calls are TRBV6-1 and TRBJ1-1; the D is unclear. V was pared by 2 bases and J by 2 bases, with 9 bases between. Germline lookup yields CDR1 MNHNS and CDR2 SASEGT. The length of the CDR3 is 14 residues. Here the CDR3 reads CASSEKGGNTEAFF. CDR3 bases: TGTGCCAGCAGTGAAAAGGGAGGAAACACTGAAGCTTTCTTT.

The chain couples TRBV4-1 to TRBJ1-2; 7 bases agree with TRBD1. Per germline, CDR1 MGHRA and CDR2 YSYEKL. The CDR3 spans 18 residues. The junction had 12 bases not matched to a gene; V was cut back by 0 bases and J by 2 bases. CDR3: CASSQDRTGPYVNYGYTF. The CDR3 DNA is TGCGCCAGCAGCCAAGATCGGACAGGCCCCTATGTGAACTATGGCTACACCTTC.

Only a few counts were recorded for this clone. The rearrangement links TRBV23-1 to TRBJ1-5; D is undetermined. TRBV23-1 is an open reading frame whose function is uncertain. CDR3 length: 14 amino acids. Trimming took 6 bases from V and 2 from J, leaving 11 bases between them. The CDR3 DNA reads TGCGCCAGCAGCCACCCCCAGGGCAATCAGCCCCAGCATTTT. As protein: CASSHPQGNQPQHF.

The chain uses TRBV2 and TRBJ2-1; 9 bases are shared with TRBD1. Per germline, CDR1 SNHLY and CDR2 FYNNEI. The CDR3 consists of 15 residues. V gave up 6 bases and J gave up 8 bases; unmatched junction bases: 11. The CDR3 sequence is CASRGTGHPGDEQFF. For the CDR3, the DNA is TGTGCCAGCAGAGGGACAGGGCACCCGGGGGATGAGCAGTTCTTC.

For this clone: This sample also contains other DNA sequences that code for the same CDR3. The chain recombines TRBV27 with TRBJ1-1, with D unresolved. This CDR3 region has 13 residues. The germline V and J ends were trimmed by 2 bases and 0 bases, with 4 bases remaining between them. CDR1 is MNHEY and CDR2 is SMNVEV in the germline V gene (reference sequence). CDR3 sequence (DNA): TGTGCCAGCAGTTTAACAGTGAACACTGAAGCTTTCTTT. Translated, it gives CASSLTVNTEAFF.

This clone has more than one count but fewer than ten. The chain recombines TRBV7-9 with TRBJ1-4, with a possible D match to TRBD1 (5 bases). V was cut by 2 bases and J by 7 bases, with 14 bases left in between. This CDR3 is 15 amino acids long. The germline V gene has CDR1 SEHNR and CDR2 FQNEAQ (reference sequence). The CDR3: CASSLTPGQGEKLFF. In DNA, the CDR3 is TGTGCCAGCAGCTTAACTCCGGGGCAGGGTGAAAAACTGTTTTTT.

The chain has TRBV30 and TRBJ1-2; D remains ambiguous. The length of the CDR3 is 12 residues. V was clipped by 5 bases and J by 4 bases, with 11 bases between them. Germline CDR1 and CDR2: GTSNPN and SVGIG (reference sequence). CDR3 nucleotides: TGTGCCTGGGCCCGGGCGGTCTATGGCTACACCTTC. Its protein product is CAWARAVYGYTF.

This clone has a handful of counts. The chain combines TRBV12-5 with TRBJ1-3; D unclear. Trimming stripped 3 bases from V and 0 bases from J, with 6 bases between. Germline V lookup: CDR1 LGHNT, CDR2 FRNRAP. The CDR3 is 14 residues long. The CDR3 is CASGFGLSGNTIYF. CDR3 coding DNA: TGTGCTAGTGGTTTCGGCCTCTCTGGAAACACCATATATTTT.

The chain is built from TRBV30 and TRBJ2-7, with a tentative D call TRBD1 (5 bases). Looked up from germline, CDR1 is GTSNPN and CDR2 is SVGIG (reference sequence). The V end was cut by 2 bases, the J end by 4 bases, with 15 bases between. The CDR3 is 14 amino acids. The CDR3 coding sequence is TGTGCCTGGAGTTCCCCAGGGTTTTGGTACGAGCAGTACTTC. Translation gives CAWSSPGFWYEQYF.

Comment on this clone: Its ends do not fully match the called genes, so a read error is possible. This chain links TRBV6-5 with TRBJ2-5; no firm D call. The CDR3 extends over 10 amino acids. Germline-derived CDR1 and CDR2 are MNHEY and SVGAGI. CDR3 region: CASSNGKLHF. The CDR3 DNA follows: TGTGCCAGCAGTAATGGGAAACTCCACTTC.

V and J are TRBV21-1 and TRBJ2-2; no DNA check was done on the table's D call, TRBD1. TRBV21-1 is labeled a pseudogene. The CDR3 has 18 amino acids. The CDR3 DNA sequence: TGTGCCAGCCGGATCCGGGACAGGGTTATTCTGGACACCGGGGAGCTGTTTTTT. It codes for CASRIRDRVILDTGELFF.

A note on this clone: This CDR3 is also generated by other DNA sequences in the sample. The chain couples TRBV30 to TRBJ2-7; no clear D gene. The CDR3 sequence is 11 residues long. Germline CDR1 GTSNPN, CDR2 SVGIG (reference sequence). V lost 5 bases to trimming and J lost 2 bases, with 7 bases between them. CDR3 DNA sequence: TGTGCCTGGGACGGTGCCTACGAGCAGTACTTC. It codes for CAWDGAYEQYF.

V is TRBV9 and J is TRBJ1-2; 7 bases align to TRBD1. The V and J ends lost 4 bases and 2 bases, in that order; junction bases with no gene match: 5. This CDR3 has 14 amino acids. Germline values: CDR1 SGDLS, CDR2 YYNGEE. The CDR3 here is CASSTQGVNYGYTF. DNA for the CDR3: TGTGCCAGCAGCACCCAGGGGGTAAACTATGGCTACACCTTC. The full variable domain, its missing parts supplied by reference TRBV9 and TRBJ1-2, is DSGVTQTPKHLITATGQRVTLRCSPRSGDLSVYWYQQSLDQGLQFLIQYYNGEERAKGNILERFSAQQFPDLHSELNLSSLELGDSALYFCASSTQGVNYGYTFGSGTRLTVV.

The rearrangement uses TRBV7-9 and TRBJ1-1; TRBD1 might be the D (5 bases). This CDR3 has 14 residues. Trimming removed 3 bases at V and 0 bases at J, with 8 bases between. CDR1 is SEHNR and CDR2 is FQNEAQ in the germline V gene (reference sequence). DNA for the CDR3: TGTGCCAGCAGCTTCTGGGGGGTGAACACTGAAGCTTTCTTT. Amino acids: CASSFWGVNTEAFF.

This clone was observed a handful of times. J is TRBJ1-2 and V is TRBV5-6, with D perhaps matching TRBD1 (5 bases). This CDR3 is built from 15 residues. V shed 0 bases and J shed 13 bases, with 22 bases lying between them. From germline, CDR1 is SGHDT and CDR2 YYEEEE. CDR3 DNA: TGTGCCAGCAGCTTGGGACAGCTAAAGTATGGCTATTCCACCTTC. Its translation is CASSLGQLKYGYSTF.

This CDR3 is CASSHTAGVQETQYF. As DNA, the CDR3 is TGTGCCAGCAGCCATACCGCGGGGGTCCAAGAGACCCAGTACTTC. The chain combines TRBV7-2 with TRBJ2-5, with 7 positions matching TRBD2. The CDR3 covers 15 residues. V shed 5 bases and J 1 base; nucleotides not matched to a gene: 7. The germline V gene encodes CDR1 SGHTA and CDR2 FQGNSA.

This clone occurred a few times. This rearrangement joins TRBV28 to TRBJ1-5; TRBD1 is a possible D gene (5 bases). V was clipped by 2 bases and J by 7 bases, with 9 bases between them. CDR3 length: 13 residues. The germline V gene has CDR1 MDHEN and CDR2 SYDVKM. CDR3 coding DNA: TGTGCCAGCAGTTTACAGGGTGGGCAGCCCCAGCATTTT. It translates to CASSLQGGQPQHF.

In its sample, this clone was seen a few times. This chain's CDR3 is CASRTPGAGPHGYTF. In nucleotides, the CDR3 is TGTGCCAGTAGGACGCCCGGGGCAGGTCCCCATGGCTACACCTTC. V and J are TRBV19 and TRBJ1-2; maybe TRBD1 (5 bases). V was cut by 6 bases and J by 6 bases, with 20 bases left in between. Germline values: CDR1 LNHDA, CDR2 SQIVND (reference sequence). This CDR3 region has 15 residues.

The chain links TRBV2 to TRBJ2-5; D is possibly TRBD1 (7 bases). Gene TRBJ2-7 matches the end of the DNA better, so the J call may be wrong. Per the germline V gene, CDR1 is SNHLY and CDR2 is FYNNEI. This CDR3 has 17 amino acids. The CDR3 bases are TGTGCCAGCAGTCCAATGGCGGGGACAGCAACTTCCTACGAGCAGTACTTC. Translating it yields CASSPMAGTATSYEQYF.

The J gene is TRBJ1-2, the V gene TRBV6-5; 7 bases align to TRBD1. Per the germline V gene, CDR1 is MNHEY and CDR2 is SVGAGI. V shed 7 bases and J 1 base; nucleotides not matched to a gene: 6. CDR3 length equals 14 residues. CDR3 sequence (DNA): TGTGCCAGCAACGTCCGGGACAGTAACTATGGCTACACCTTC. Translation: CASNVRDSNYGYTF.

This clone appeared a few times. The chain carries TRBV9 and TRBJ1-5, with 9 bases matching TRBD1. The CDR3 is 15 residues long. The germline V gene encodes CDR1 SGDLS and CDR2 YYNGEE. Unmatched junction bases numbered 5, after V lost 4 bases and J lost 3 bases. The CDR3 loop reads CASSLGTGINQPQHF. As DNA, the CDR3 is TGTGCCAGCAGCCTCGGGACAGGGATCAATCAGCCCCAGCATTTT.